This TCR beta chain was recorded in a study of regulatory T cells in long-lasting Graves disease. Notes on the study in general: Blood alone, not thyroid tissue, was studied.

The sample holds many counts of this clonotype. Antigen unknown. Time point defined: newly diagnosed GD, antithyroid drugs for less than 3 months. Extracted RNA from PBMCs served as the source of the TCR library. Germline CDR1 and CDR2: SEHNR and FQNEAQ (reference sequence). The germline V and J ends were trimmed by 3 bases and 5 bases, with 10 bases remaining between them. The CDR3 is 14 amino acids. For TCR beta, libraries came from iRepertoire HTBI primers and Arm-PCR of CDR3 regions. Per the study methods: Across samples, roughly 58 TRBV and more than 13 TRBJ segments were found. Via MiXCR, TCRdb re-called the multiplex PCR reads, giving one row per CDR3 protein. None of the V and J calls come from the authors' own analysis; TCRdb made them. The repertoire consists of 250,000 to 400,000 distinct CDR3 sequences, with under 20% occurring once and the leading ten covering less than 45%.

The sequences come from peripheral blood mononuclear cells (PBMCs), collected at new diagnosis, from a patient treated with antithyroid drugs. The chain couples TRBV7-9 to TRBJ2-2; D may be TRBD2 (6 bases). This TCR was sampled from a female donor with Graves disease. The chain's CDR3 is CASSLEGWTGELFF. CDR3 bases: TGTGCCAGCAGCTTGGAGGGTTGGACCGGGGAGCTGTTTTTT.